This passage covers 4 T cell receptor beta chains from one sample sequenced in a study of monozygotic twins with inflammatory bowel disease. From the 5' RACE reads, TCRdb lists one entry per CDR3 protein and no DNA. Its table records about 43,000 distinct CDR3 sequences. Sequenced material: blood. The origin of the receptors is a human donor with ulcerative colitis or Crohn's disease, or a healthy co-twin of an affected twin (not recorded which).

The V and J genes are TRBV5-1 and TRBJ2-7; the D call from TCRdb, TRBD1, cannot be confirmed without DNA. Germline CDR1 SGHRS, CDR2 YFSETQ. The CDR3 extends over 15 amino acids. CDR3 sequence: CASSNLGTVGHEQYF.

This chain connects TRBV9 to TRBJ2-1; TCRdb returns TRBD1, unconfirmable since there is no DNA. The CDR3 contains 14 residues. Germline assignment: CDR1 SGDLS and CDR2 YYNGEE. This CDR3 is CASSPGDLRNEQFF.

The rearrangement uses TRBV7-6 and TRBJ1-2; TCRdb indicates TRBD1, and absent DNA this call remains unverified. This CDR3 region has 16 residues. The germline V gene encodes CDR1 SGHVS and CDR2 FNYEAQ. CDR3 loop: CASSPRTGLTNYGYTF.

The CDR3 reads CASRSRLAGSTDTQYF. The J gene is TRBJ2-3, the V gene TRBV5-4; TCRdb reports TRBD2, a call that lacks DNA to check it against. Germline loops: CDR1 SGHNT, CDR2 YYREEE (reference sequence). The CDR3 sequence is 16 residues long.